What follows are 6 T cell receptor beta chains derived from one specimen sequenced in a study of long-term antiretroviral therapy in people with HIV. The authors ran the immunoSEQ assay, v3.0, at survey level. Sequencing used immunoSEQ multiplex PCR; TCRdb keeps in-frame clones, though not all of them. The repertoire holds about 30,000 clones, with more than 75% as singletons. The sequenced sample was unsorted PBMCs, obtained 2 years after starting antiretroviral therapy. The receptors derive from a middle-aged man with HIV.

The gene calls are TRBV10-3 and TRBJ2-1; D is possibly TRBD1 or TRBD2 (6 bases each). Trimming cost V 11 bases and J 6 bases, with 26 bases left between them. This CDR3 comprises 16 residues. The germline V gene has CDR1 ENHRY and CDR2 SYGVKD. This chain's CDR3 is CASGGRKPIAGNEQFF. The CDR3 DNA reads as TGTGCCTCCGGGGGCAGGAAACCAATTGCGGGCAATGAGCAGTTCTTC.

This chain joins TRBV11-2 and TRBJ1-1, with no clear D. This CDR3 contains 14 residues. Germline CDR1 and CDR2: SGHAT and FQNNGV. V was clipped by 1 base and J by 4 bases, with 10 bases between them. CDR3 DNA: TGTGCCAGCAGCTTAGTTGTAGGGAGCACTGAAGCTTTCTTT. This codes for CASSLVVGSTEAFF.

The chain links TRBV28 to TRBJ1-2; D is perhaps TRBD1 (5 bases). Trimming removed 5 bases at V and 9 bases at J, with 19 bases between. The CDR3 loop spans 14 amino acids. CDR1 is MDHEN, CDR2 SYDVKM, per germline. This CDR3 reads CASSLTVEGYRYTF. CDR3 bases: TGTGCCAGCAGTCTCACAGTCGAGGGGTATCGCTACACCTTC.

The DNA for the CDR3 is TGTGCCAGTAGTATGGCTACGGGGTGGGAGACCCAGTACTTC. Residues: CASSMATGWETQYF. This chain links TRBV19 with TRBJ2-5; D is perhaps TRBD2 (5 bases). The germline V and J ends were trimmed by 3 bases and 5 bases, with 13 bases remaining between them. This CDR3 has 14 amino acids. Germline V gives CDR1 LNHDA, CDR2 SQIVND (reference sequence).

DNA of the CDR3: TGTGCCAGCAGCCCATTCACAGGGATTGGCTACACCTTC. The encoded protein is CASSPFTGIGYTF. This chain links TRBV7-2 with TRBJ1-2; D possibly corresponds to TRBD1 (6 bases). This CDR3 has 13 amino acids. Germline CDR1 and CDR2: SGHTA and FQGNSA. V was pared by 5 bases and J by 7 bases, with 14 bases between.

V is TRBV5-4 and J is TRBJ2-5; D not resolved. The CDR3 is 14 amino acids. The ends were cut back, 5 bases at V and 2 bases at J, with 13 bases in the middle. Germline assignment: CDR1 SGHNT and CDR2 YYREEE (reference sequence). CDR3 sequence: CASRPDTWQETQYF. The CDR3 nucleotides read TGTGCCAGCAGACCAGACACTTGGCAAGAGACCCAGTACTTC. Full variable domain (outside the CDR3, taken from reference TRBV5-4 and TRBJ2-5): ETGVTQSPTHLIKTRGQQVTLRCSSQSGHNTVSWYQQALGQGPQFIFQYYREEENGRGNFPPRFSGLQFPNYSSELNVNALELDDSALYLCASRPDTWQETQYFGPGTRLLVL.